This T cell receptor beta chain was observed in a study of cytotoxic CD8 clonotypes in ibrutinib-treated CLL. Study-wide findings and caveats: T-cell clonality at baseline went above that of age-matched healthy donors and rose and fell with circulating CD8+ T-cell counts.

Germline CDR1 reads GTSNPN; CDR2 reads SVGIG (reference sequence). Losses at the gene ends were 0 bases for V and 2 bases for J; bases not matched to a gene: 11. The CDR3 sequence is 18 residues long. Assay used: immunoSEQ multiplex PCR; TCRdb lists only in-frame clones, some missing. Of some 140,000 clones listed, around three quarters were seen once; the top ten hold around 13%. With respect to this clone: The antigen remains unidentified.

The sequence derives from a human donor with chronic lymphocytic leukemia. This rearrangement joins TRBV30 to TRBJ2-5; 11 positions agree with TRBD2. Sequences were derived from PBMCs, sampled after 12 months of ibrutinib treatment. In DNA, the CDR3 is TGTGCCTGGAGTGTAAGCCTAGCGGGAGGCCCACCACAAGAGACCCAGTACTTC. Translating it yields CAWSVSLAGGPPQETQYF.